Below are 27 T cell receptor beta chains sequenced from a single sample in a study of lymphopenia after photon versus proton radiotherapy. Data came from immunoSEQ multiplex PCR; TCRdb stores just in-frame clones and leaves some out. This sample has tens of thousands of clones, with more than 75% found just once. The sequencing here drew on peripheral blood, taken from a patient treated with proton-based radiotherapy. The receptors shown here come from a man older than 75 with esophageal cancer.

V is TRBV18 and J is TRBJ1-6; 9 nucleotides line up with TRBD1. The CDR3 has 17 residues. The junction had 8 bases not matched to a gene; V was cut back by 2 bases and J by 6 bases. Germline CDR1 and CDR2: KGHSH and LQKENI. CDR3 loop: CASSPGTTGGSNSPLHF. The CDR3 region has the DNA TGTGCCAGCTCACCAGGGACGACAGGGGGTTCTAATTCACCCCTCCACTTT.

This chain uses TRBV5-1 with TRBJ2-7; no reliable D call. CDR1 and CDR2 from the germline V gene are SGHRS and YFSETQ. CDR3 size: 14 residues. V was cut by 1 base and J by 2 bases, with 10 bases left in between. The DNA of the CDR3 is TGCGCCAGCAGCTTGCATCCAAGTACCTACGAGCAGTACTTC. Encoded protein: CASSLHPSTYEQYF.

The V call is TRBV7-9, the J call TRBJ1-2, with TRBD1 as a possible D gene (6 bases). CDR1 SEHNR and CDR2 FQNEAQ come from the germline V gene (reference sequence). Trimming removed 5 bases at V and 0 bases at J, with 25 bases between. This CDR3 spans 19 amino acids. The CDR3: CASSHSRGSARRANYGYTF. CDR3 sequence (DNA): TGTGCCAGCAGCCATAGCAGGGGTTCCGCTCGTAGGGCTAACTATGGCTACACCTTC.

The J gene is TRBJ2-1, the V gene TRBV4-3, with D perhaps given as TRBD1 or TRBD2 (5 bases each). V lost 1 base and J 6 bases, leaving 13 bases between the germline ends. CDR1 LGHNA and CDR2 YSLEER come from the germline V gene. The CDR3 is 15 amino acids. The CDR3 region has the DNA TGCGCCAGCAGCCAAGTGAGCCGGGGCCCCAATGAGCAGTTCTTC. Its translation is CASSQVSRGPNEQFF.

The chain is built from TRBV6-5 and TRBJ2-7; 9 positions agree with TRBD1. V was clipped by 0 bases and J by 3 bases; unmatched bases: 6. The CDR3 runs 16 residues. In germline, CDR1 is MNHEY, CDR2 SVGAGI. In DNA form, the CDR3 reads TGTGCCAGCAGTTACTCCTCCGGGACAGGGTACTACGAGCAGTACTTC. It yields the protein CASSYSSGTGYYEQYF.

The chain links TRBV7-7 to TRBJ1-1, with a possible D match to TRBD1 (5 bases). This CDR3 contains 13 residues. The V gene's germline CDR1 is SSHAT and CDR2 FNYEAQ (reference sequence). In nucleotides, the CDR3 is TGTGCTAGCTCCCCTAGGGGAAACTTTGAAGCTTTCTTT. Translation: CASSPRGNFEAFF.

The J gene is TRBJ1-5, the V gene TRBV7-2; D call uncertain. The V gene's germline CDR1 is SGHTA and CDR2 FQGNSA. CDR3 length: 15 amino acids. Trimming took off 7 bases at V and 0 bases at J, with 13 bases between the two ends. The CDR3 loop is CASNLPRVSNQPQHF. The CDR3 DNA follows: TGTGCCAGCAACCTTCCGAGGGTTAGCAATCAGCCCCAGCATTTT.

The chain links TRBV2 to TRBJ2-7, with 8 bases aligning to TRBD2. This CDR3 region has 14 residues. V gave up 4 bases and J gave up 6 bases; unmatched junction bases: 8. CDR1 and CDR2 from the germline V gene are SNHLY and FYNNEI. CDR3 nucleotide sequence: TGTGCCAGCAGTGGAGTAGCGGGACTTGTCGAGCAGTACTTC. This sequence encodes CASSGVAGLVEQYF.

In its sample, this clone was seen a few times. The chain has TRBV9 and TRBJ1-3; D is possibly TRBD1 (5 bases). Looked up from germline, CDR1 is SGDLS and CDR2 is YYNGEE. The V end lost 0 bases, the J end lost 0 bases, and 13 bases lay between the germline ends. The CDR3 is made up of 17 amino acids. The CDR3 reads CASSVGQGDFSGNTIYF. In nucleotides, the CDR3 is TGTGCCAGCAGCGTAGGGCAGGGAGACTTCTCTGGAAACACCATATATTTT. The variable domain in full, completed from reference TRBV9 and TRBJ1-3, reads DSGVTQTPKHLITATGQRVTLRCSPRSGDLSVYWYQQSLDQGLQFLIQYYNGEERAKGNILERFSAQQFPDLHSELNLSSLELGDSALYFCASSVGQGDFSGNTIYFGEGSWLTVV.

V and J are TRBV18 and TRBJ2-1; D may match TRBD1 or TRBD2 (5 bases each). The CDR3 covers 16 residues. V lost 4 bases and J 3 bases, leaving 16 bases between the germline ends. Per the germline V gene, CDR1 is KGHSH and CDR2 is LQKENI. The DNA of the CDR3 is TGTGCCAGCTCACTTTCCGGGCATGGGGGCTACAATGAGCAGTTCTTC. Translation gives CASSLSGHGGYNEQFF.

V and J are TRBV30 and TRBJ2-1, with D unresolved. Between the trimmed V and J ends, which lost 0 bases and 8 bases, there was a span of 8 bases. There are 12 residues in the CDR3. Germline-derived CDR1 and CDR2 are GTSNPN and SVGIG (reference sequence). The CDR3 here is CAWSVRVHEQFF. CDR3 DNA: TGTGCCTGGAGTGTTCGAGTTCATGAGCAGTTCTTC.

The V and J genes are TRBV19 and TRBJ2-6; D might be TRBD2 (5 bases). Germline V gene sequence: CDR1 LNHDA, CDR2 SQIVND (reference sequence). This CDR3 contains 15 residues. The ends were cut back, 7 bases at V and 2 bases at J, with 12 bases in the middle. The chain's CDR3 is CASTLSGTGANVLTF. CDR3 nucleotide sequence: TGTGCCAGTACCCTGTCGGGGACTGGGGCCAACGTCCTGACTTTC.

The chain combines TRBV6-6 with TRBJ2-7, with no clear D. CDR3 length equals 14 residues. Germline V CDR1 and CDR2: MNHNY, SVGAGI (reference sequence). V gave up 1 base and J gave up 3 bases, with 10 bases separating them. The CDR3 bases are TGTGCCAGCAGTTACTGGGCAGAAGGCTACGAGCAGTACTTC. Its translation is CASSYWAEGYEQYF.

This clone was seen only once. J is TRBJ2-3 and V is TRBV30, with D unresolved. The CDR3 runs to 13 residues. V dropped 5 bases and J dropped 5 bases, with 14 bases sitting between them. The V gene's germline CDR1 is GTSNPN and CDR2 SVGIG (reference sequence). CDR3 loop: CAWSRSMGDTQYF. In nucleotides, the CDR3 is TGTGCCTGGTCACGTTCGATGGGAGATACGCAGTATTTT. Drawing the rest from reference TRBV30 and TRBJ2-3, the complete variable domain is SQTIHQWPATLVQPVGSPLSLECTVEGTSNPNLYWYRQAAGRGLQLLFYSVGIGQISSEVPQNLSASRPQDRQFILSSKKLLLSDSGFYLCAWSRSMGDTQYFGPGTRLTVL.

In nucleotides, the CDR3 is TGTGCCAGCAGTTCCTTAGGACAGGCCTACGAGCAGTACTTC. This codes for CASSSLGQAYEQYF. The J gene is TRBJ2-7, the V gene TRBV6-5, with 7 bases that match TRBD1. Germline trimming cut 4 bases from V and 2 bases from J; bases unmatched to any gene: 5. The CDR3 is made up of 14 amino acids. Germline V gives CDR1 MNHEY, CDR2 SVGAGI.

Concerning this clone: This same CDR3 is encoded by further DNA sequences in the sample. This rearrangement joins TRBV5-4 to TRBJ2-7; D remains ambiguous. V lost 0 bases and J 0 bases, leaving 4 bases between the germline ends. This CDR3 has 13 amino acids. Per the germline V gene, CDR1 is SGHNT and CDR2 is YYREEE (reference sequence). This CDR3 reads CASSLAGSYEQYF. The CDR3 DNA sequence: TGTGCCAGCAGCTTGGCGGGCTCCTACGAGCAGTACTTC.

The V gene is TRBV19, the J gene TRBJ1-1; 9 bases align to TRBD1. Trimming cost V 10 bases and J 0 bases; bases outside gene matches: 9. CDR3 size: 15 residues. The germline CDR1 and CDR2 sequences are LNHDA and SQIVND (reference sequence). The CDR3 spells CATVGQGIMNTEAFF. As DNA, the CDR3 is TGTGCCACCGTCGGACAGGGGATTATGAACACTGAAGCTTTCTTT. The full variable domain, completed using reference TRBV19 and TRBJ1-1, is DGGITQSPKYLFRKEGQNVTLSCEQNLNHDAMYWYRQDPGQGLRLIYYSQIVNDFQKGDIAEGYSVSREKKESFPLTVTSAQKNPTAFYLCATVGQGIMNTEAFFGQGTRLTVV.

This clone was detected only once. V gene TRBV15 combines with J gene TRBJ1-2; the D is unclear. Germline V gene lookup returns CDR1 LNHNV and CDR2 YYDKDF (reference sequence). This CDR3 has 14 residues. Deletions cut 0 bases from V and 3 bases from J, with 8 bases between. The CDR3 spells CATSRDRAHYGYTF. CDR3 coding DNA: TGTGCCACCAGCAGAGATCGGGCTCACTATGGCTACACCTTC.

This sequence joins TRBV11-2 and TRBJ2-1; 11 bases are a match to TRBD2. CDR3 length: 14 amino acids. J was trimmed by 6 bases and V by 5 bases; bases with no gene match: 3. Per the germline V gene, CDR1 is SGHAT and CDR2 is FQNNGV. The CDR3 spells CASSASGRPNEQFF. The CDR3 DNA is TGTGCCAGCAGCGCTAGCGGGAGGCCCAATGAGCAGTTCTTC.

CDR3 sequence: CASSGQGIHNEQFF. The CDR3 bases are TGTGCCAGCAGCGGACAGGGAATCCACAATGAGCAGTTCTTC. The chain carries TRBV11-2 and TRBJ2-1; 8 nucleotides line up with TRBD1. Losses at the gene ends were 5 bases for V and 5 bases for J; bases not matched to a gene: 5. Germline CDR1 SGHAT, CDR2 FQNNGV. CDR3 length: 14 residues.

This chain uses TRBV7-9 with TRBJ2-7; D is unresolved. This CDR3 region has 12 residues. Per germline, CDR1 SEHNR and CDR2 FQNEAQ (reference sequence). V lost 1 base and J lost 6, with 7 bases in between. For the CDR3, the DNA is TGTGCCAGCAGCTTAGAGATTGCCGAGCAGTACTTC. As protein: CASSLEIAEQYF.

This clone was found a few times. This rearrangement joins TRBV6-1 to TRBJ2-1, with TRBD1 as a possible D gene (5 bases). Germline V lookup: CDR1 MNHNS, CDR2 SASEGT. The V end lost 8 bases, the J end lost 2 bases, and 10 bases lay between the germline ends. CDR3 length: 13 amino acids. The CDR3 loop is CASERTTYNEQFF. CDR3 DNA: TGTGCCAGCGAACGGACAACCTACAATGAGCAGTTCTTC.

The chain uses TRBV19 and TRBJ2-1; 12 bases align to TRBD2. There are 17 residues in the CDR3. Trimming at V came to 8 bases and at J to 10 bases, leaving 18 bases not matched to a gene. Looked up from germline, CDR1 is LNHDA and CDR2 is SQIVND (reference sequence). CDR3 residues: CASSLHRTSGDGREQFF. CDR3 bases: TGTGCCAGTTCTCTACACCGGACTAGCGGGGATGGGAGGGAGCAGTTCTTC.

The chain has TRBV19 and TRBJ2-1; 14 bases are a match to TRBD2. The germline gives CDR1 LNHDA, CDR2 SQIVND (reference sequence). The CDR3 contains 19 residues. V lost 5 bases, J lost 2 bases, and 11 bases stayed unmatched. DNA of the CDR3: TGTGCCAGTAGTGTTTCTTCGGGACTAGCGGGAGTACCCTACAATGAGCAGTTCTTC. It yields the protein CASSVSSGLAGVPYNEQFF. The full variable domain, its missing parts supplied by reference TRBV19 and TRBJ2-1, is DGGITQSPKYLFRKEGQNVTLSCEQNLNHDAMYWYRQDPGQGLRLIYYSQIVNDFQKGDIAEGYSVSREKKESFPLTVTSAQKNPTAFYLCASSVSSGLAGVPYNEQFFGPGTRLTVL.

J is TRBJ1-1 and V is TRBV27; 8 bases align to TRBD1. CDR1 is MNHEY and CDR2 is SMNVEV in the germline V gene (reference sequence). The J segment lost 1 base and the V segment lost 5 bases, leaving 9 bases of the junction unmatched. This CDR3 has 16 amino acids. The CDR3 reads CASSPQIGQGNTEAFF. The CDR3 region has the DNA TGTGCCAGCAGTCCGCAGATAGGACAGGGGAACACTGAAGCTTTCTTT.

The chain couples TRBV7-9 to TRBJ2-3, with a weak D call TRBD2 (5 bases). This CDR3 is built from 16 residues. Per the germline V gene, CDR1 is SEHNR and CDR2 is FQNEAQ (reference sequence). V lost 5 bases, J lost 5 bases, and 20 bases lay in between. The CDR3 DNA follows: TGTGCCAGCAGCGCATTAGCCATGGGAGTGGGAGATACGCAGTATTTT. It yields the protein CASSALAMGVGDTQYF.

The CDR3 DNA follows: TGTGCTAGTGGTTTGGTCATGGGGAACGAGCAGTACTTC. Its protein product is CASGLVMGNEQYF. The V call is TRBV12-5, the J call TRBJ2-7; no reliable D call. The V gene lost 0 bases and the J gene lost 5 bases, with 8 bases spanning the gap. Germline V CDR1 and CDR2: LGHNT, FRNRAP. The CDR3 contains 13 residues.